Following are 20 T cell receptor beta chains from one sample sequenced in a study of graft-versus-host responses after intestinal transplantation. Profiled with immunoSEQ multiplex PCR; TCRdb holds only in-frame clones, not every one. The table shows 100,000 to 140,000 clones, with roughly 89% occurring only once. Their specific antigens are unknown. The sample was unstimulated CD4+ T cells sorted from spleen or lymph node cells, taken before transplant. Receptors were obtained from a human donor who was the organ donor for an intestinal transplant.

The CDR3 sequence: CASSEAWGNTIYF. The CDR3 DNA reads as TGTGCCAGCAGTGAAGCGTGGGGAAACACCATATATTTT. This chain joins TRBV6-1 and TRBJ1-3; D remains ambiguous. The V gene's germline CDR1 is MNHNS and CDR2 SASEGT. Trimming removed 0 bases from V and 4 bases from J, with 4 bases in between. The CDR3 sequence is 13 residues long.

The chain couples TRBV5-1 to TRBJ1-2; D unresolved. The CDR3 is 15 residues long. V lost 0 bases and J 1 base, leaving 10 bases between the germline ends. CDR1 is SGHRS, CDR2 YFSETQ, per germline. The CDR3 sequence: CASSLGRGRNYGYTF. The CDR3 bases are TGCGCCAGCAGCTTGGGACGAGGACGTAACTATGGCTACACCTTC.

The chain combines TRBV11-2 with TRBJ1-5, with D tentatively TRBD1 (5 bases). This CDR3 has 15 residues. Germline V gene lookup returns CDR1 SGHAT and CDR2 FQNNGV. V was cut by 5 bases and J by 2 bases, with 13 bases left in between. CDR3 protein: CASSRAGDGNQPQHF. The CDR3 nucleotides read TGTGCCAGCAGCCGTGCGGGGGACGGCAATCAGCCCCAGCATTTT.

The chain has TRBV7-9 and TRBJ1-2; 9 nucleotides match TRBD1. This CDR3 is 14 amino acids long. Looked up from germline, CDR1 is SEHNR and CDR2 is FQNEAQ (reference sequence). J was trimmed by 2 bases and V by 6 bases; bases with no gene match: 4. The chain's CDR3 is CASSGGQGNYGYTF. CDR3 bases: TGTGCCAGCAGTGGGGGACAGGGAAACTATGGCTACACCTTC.

The chain recombines TRBV6-5 with TRBJ2-1, with D possibly being TRBD2 (5 bases). The CDR3 length is 13 residues. V was pared by 7 bases and J by 6 bases, with 13 bases between. CDR1 is MNHEY and CDR2 is SVGAGI in the germline V gene. The CDR3 reads CASKLGDGNEQFF. The CDR3 nucleotides read TGTGCCAGCAAATTGGGAGACGGCAATGAGCAGTTCTTC.

The chain couples TRBV5-1 to TRBJ2-2, with TRBD1 identical over 7 bases. V gave up 2 bases and J gave up 4 bases; unmatched junction bases: 8. The CDR3 contains 16 residues. Looked up from germline, CDR1 is SGHRS and CDR2 is YFSETQ. The CDR3: CASSFLSRGSTGELFF. CDR3 sequence (DNA): TGCGCCAGCAGCTTTCTGTCCAGGGGGAGCACCGGGGAGCTGTTTTTT.

This chain joins TRBV6-6 and TRBJ1-2; 8 bases line up with TRBD1. This CDR3 comprises 15 residues. The ends lost 2 bases at V and 2 bases at J; junction bases unmatched: 4. CDR1 and CDR2 (germline): MNHNY, SVGAGI (reference sequence). CDR3 sequence reads: CASSYAGQGNYGYTF. CDR3 coding DNA: TGTGCCAGCAGTTACGCAGGACAGGGCAACTATGGCTACACCTTC.

The rearrangement joins TRBV13 to TRBJ2-7; 8 nucleotides match TRBD2. The ends lost 4 bases at V and 3 bases at J; junction bases unmatched: 8. The CDR3 is 15 amino acids. Germline CDR1 is PRHDT and CDR2 is FYEKMQ (reference sequence). The CDR3 sequence is CASSSRAGGGYEQYF. The CDR3 coding sequence is TGTGCCAGCAGCTCCCGCGCGGGGGGTGGCTACGAGCAGTACTTC.

The chain employs TRBV11-3 and TRBJ2-7; no clear D gene. The CDR3 is 15 residues long. CDR1 is SGHNT, CDR2 YENEEA, per germline. The V and J ends lost 8 bases and 1 base respectively, with 18 bases between them. In DNA form, the CDR3 reads TGTGCCAGCGGCCCTCAGTTTGGGCGGTCCTACGAGCAGTACTTC. Translated, it gives CASGPQFGRSYEQYF.

The V call is TRBV25-1, the J call TRBJ1-2; 8 nucleotides match TRBD1. This CDR3 has 17 amino acids. With 2 bases clipped from V and 6 bases from J, the junction kept 14 bases outside the gene matches. Germline CDR1 is MGHDK and CDR2 is SYGVNS. CDR3 amino acids: CASSEGAGGPTINGYTF. The CDR3 DNA follows: TGTGCCAGCAGTGAAGGGGCAGGGGGCCCAACTATTAATGGCTACACCTTC.

With respect to this clone: Other DNA sequences from this sample encode an identical CDR3 as well. The J gene is TRBJ2-7, the V gene TRBV5-6, with 9 bases aligning to TRBD1. Trimming at V came to 0 bases and at J to 5 bases, leaving 3 bases not matched to a gene. This CDR3 has 14 amino acids. CDR1 is SGHDT and CDR2 is YYEEEE in the germline V gene. CDR3 sequence: CASSLEQGADEQYF. CDR3 DNA: TGTGCCAGCAGCTTGGAACAGGGGGCAGACGAGCAGTACTTC.

This clone occurred once. This chain uses TRBV7-9 with TRBJ2-7; TRBD2 matches at 8 bases. This CDR3 is built from 17 residues. The germline gives CDR1 SEHNR, CDR2 FQNEAQ (reference sequence). With V trimmed by 5 bases and J by 5 bases, 17 bases remained unmatched. The CDR3 region has the DNA TGTGCCAGCAGCCTGCCGAGAGACAGACTAGCGAGTGACGAGCAGTACTTC. This gives the protein CASSLPRDRLASDEQYF.

This clone was seen a few times. The CDR3 nucleotides are TGTGCCAGTAGCAGATCAGGACAGGGATTAGGTGAAAAACTGTTTTTT. Amino acid sequence: CASSRSGQGLGEKLFF. The chain joins TRBV19 to TRBJ1-4; the match to TRBD1 covers 8 bases. Germline V gene sequence: CDR1 LNHDA, CDR2 SQIVND (reference sequence). The CDR3 totals 16 residues. V lost 6 bases and J lost 7; bases outside the gene matches: 13.

The J gene is TRBJ1-2, the V gene TRBV6-6; D unclear. Germline-derived CDR1 and CDR2 are MNHNY and SVGAGI (reference sequence). Trimming took 11 bases from V and 8 from J, leaving 24 bases between them. CDR3 length equals 14 residues. The CDR3 sequence: CAAQASGEQGGYTF. The CDR3 DNA is TGTGCCGCCCAGGCCAGCGGAGAACAAGGGGGCTACACCTTC.

CDR3: CACQESRDQPQHF. As DNA, the CDR3 is TGTGCCTGTCAGGAGTCTCGCGATCAGCCCCAGCATTTT. The rearrangement uses TRBV6-1 and TRBJ1-5; D gene ambiguous. The CDR3 is 13 amino acids. Trimming took off 11 bases at V and 5 bases at J, with 16 bases between the two ends. Germline values: CDR1 MNHNS, CDR2 SASEGT.

The chain is built from TRBV5-1 and TRBJ2-3, with 10 bases identical to TRBD2. Germline V gene sequence: CDR1 SGHRS, CDR2 YFSETQ. The CDR3 has 16 residues. V lost 7 bases to trimming and J lost 0 bases; unmatched junction nucleotides: 8. CDR3 region: CASRALAGSSTDTQYF. The CDR3 coding sequence is TGCGCCAGCCGCGCACTAGCGGGATCTAGCACAGATACGCAGTATTTT.

The chain is built from TRBV7-9 and TRBJ2-3, with D perhaps being TRBD1 or TRBD2 (6 bases each). CDR3 size: 13 residues. CDR1 SEHNR and CDR2 FQNEAQ come from the germline V gene (reference sequence). The germline V and J ends were trimmed by 3 bases and 4 bases, with 8 bases remaining between them. In nucleotides, the CDR3 is TGTGCCAGCAGCTTTAGGGGGGCAGATACGCAGTATTTT. Amino acid sequence: CASSFRGADTQYF.

The chain carries TRBV14 and TRBJ1-1; maybe TRBD1 (5 bases). The CDR3 runs to 15 residues. Germline lookup yields CDR1 SGHDN and CDR2 FVKESK. Trimming cost V 0 bases and J 10 bases, with 18 bases left between them. The CDR3 DNA follows: TGTGCCAGCAGCCAAGATATCCCCAGGGAAAAAGGAGCTTTCTTT. Translating gives CASSQDIPREKGAFF.

The chain links TRBV5-1 to TRBJ1-1; TRBD1 might be the D (5 bases). Looked up from germline, CDR1 is SGHRS and CDR2 is YFSETQ. CDR3 size: 14 residues. The V and J ends lost 1 base and 1 base respectively, with 8 bases between them. Written as DNA, the CDR3 is TGCGCCAGCAGCTTGATCAGGGAGAACACTGAAGCTTTCTTT. Protein: CASSLIRENTEAFF.

This chain joins TRBV7-3 and TRBJ2-1, with TRBD2 matching 8 bases. Germline V gene sequence: CDR1 SGHTA, CDR2 FQGTGA. Trimming cost V 2 bases and J 6 bases; bases outside gene matches: 6. CDR3 length: 15 residues. The CDR3 is CASSLSGREGNEQFF. The CDR3 DNA follows: TGTGCCAGCAGCTTATCCGGGAGGGAGGGCAATGAGCAGTTCTTC.